This T cell receptor (beta chain) originates from a study of blood T cell repertoires in COVID-19 (dated by TCRdb to 2020 to 2021). About the investigation overall: Samples covering the acute and convalescent phases of COVID-19 were provided by collaborators in the United States, Italy and Spain. Where available, HLA class I and class II types were taken from metadata supplied by the sample provider and were not determined by assay-based typing. The sample metadata nearly always contained a de-identified subject ID, COVID-19 status, age in years and sex. The material from the prospective study consisted of cDNA or gDNA derived from T cells, B-cell-depleted T cells, or PBMCs. The repertoires were released in a freely available public database intended as a resource for research on the immune response to SARS-CoV-2. Samples were obtained from the ongoing ImmuneRACE study (first 160 participants) and from about 1,300 subjects provided by 6 global collaborators. The dataset comprised deeply sampled blood TCRbeta repertoires from subjects exposed to, actively infected with, or recovered from COVID-19. What the study reported, not specific to this receptor: The quantity of clinical and demographic metadata differed by source and by participant and was supplied without curation.

The germline V gene specifies SGHRS as CDR1 and YFSETQ as CDR2. V is shortened by 3 bases, J by 7 bases, and the region joining them spans 22 bases. The CDR3 has 16 amino acids, counting the end cysteine and phenylalanine. CDR3 DNA is the only sequence kept; it has 48 bases, read in frame from the first base. The immunoSEQ Assay, a bias-controlled multiplex PCR, was used to amplify TCRbeta CDR3 regions from genomic DNA. In the paper's pipeline: Nucleated cell counts per sample were estimated from amplification of reference gene primers within the assay. To quantify the absolute abundance of each unique TCRbeta CDR3 rearrangement, sequence reads were collapsed and filtered. For each sample, productive Simpson clonality was calculated by taking the square root of Simpson's diversity index across productive rearrangements. TCRdb limited this immuneACCESS table to in-frame rearrangements with V and J called. A share of clones is missing; checked studies link under half to unresolved V genes, and the rest is unexplained. Clone size and V and J calls were adopted from that table, with D and trimming inferred from the DNA. The sample table holds 100,000 to 150,000 clones, of which 70% to 90% were seen once. The ten largest clonotypes hold around a tenth of the sample.

Worth noting for this clone: Its cognate antigen has yet to be identified. It has no much larger one-base neighbor in the sample; base qualities were not kept.

Whole blood was collected in K2EDTA tubes by collaborating institutions according to the institutions' own protocols. For TCRbeta analysis, collaborators shipped samples in one of three forms: frozen whole blood, isolated PBMCs, or DNA extracted from either of those sample types. Sequenced sample: peripheral blood. This receptor was obtained from a man aged 50-59 years with acute or convalescent COVID-19. The chain uses TRBV5-1 and TRBJ1-2; matching of 6 bases hints at TRBD1 as the D gene. The CDR3 reads CASSSGDSTGLIGYTF. The nucleotides are TGCGCCAGCAGCTCTGGTGATTCAACAGGGTTGATTGGCTACACCTTC.